This T cell receptor (beta chain) was recorded in a study of OX40 agonist ivuxolimab in advanced cancers. Study results and limitations: Average numbers of expanded clones were greater in CD8+ T cells than in CD4+. Some of the lowest clonal expansion was seen in partial responders at 0.1-3.0 mg/kg.

This CDR3 region has 14 residues. In the case of this clone: The antigen remains undetermined.

Data came from immunoSEQ multiplex PCR; TCRdb stores just in-frame clones and leaves some out. The profile shows about 94,000 clones, 87% of them singletons. This specimen consisted of CD4+ or CD8+ T cells sorted from blood, obtained in a trial of the OX40 agonist ivuxolimab. The chain is built from TRBV21-1 and TRBJ1-1. TRBV21-1 is a known pseudogene. The clonotype comes from an adult with an advanced solid tumor such as melanoma, head and neck, liver or kidney cancer. The CDR3 DNA sequence: TGTGCCAGCAGCAACAAAGGGCAGGGAGGCAAAGCTTTCTTT. It specifies CASSNKGQGGKAFF.